This TCR beta chain was documented in a study of T cells in Graves' hyperthyroidism and ophthalmopathy. Study summary: Peripheral blood sampling occurred at initial diagnosis, before any treatment.

This clonotype was seen only a few times. Its antigen is unidentified. This CDR3 has 15 amino acids. Germline CDR1 reads MNHNS; CDR2 reads SASEGT. The J segment lost 1 base and the V segment lost 5 bases, leaving 5 bases of the junction unmatched. The CDR3 regions of TCR beta were amplified from RNA transcripts. HTBI primers were employed in a first-round RT-PCR of the TCR CDR3. In TCRdb, the multiplex PCR reads were re-called with MiXCR into one record per CDR3 protein. The sample consists of roughly 250,000 distinct CDR3 sequences, roughly 22% of them appearing once. Study results and limitations: From stable hyperthyroidism, ophthalmopathy was set apart by a 13 V-J model.

Exclusion followed for patients with uncontrolled infection, other autoimmune disease, pregnancy or lactation. This TCR came from a man aged 30-40 years with Graves' ophthalmopathy. The sample consisted of blood. V and J are TRBV6-1 and TRBJ2-1; TRBD1 matches at 7 bases. In DNA form, the CDR3 reads TGTGCCAGCAGTCTAGACAGGGTTTCCTACAATGAGCAGTTCTTC. Amino acids: CASSLDRVSYNEQFF.